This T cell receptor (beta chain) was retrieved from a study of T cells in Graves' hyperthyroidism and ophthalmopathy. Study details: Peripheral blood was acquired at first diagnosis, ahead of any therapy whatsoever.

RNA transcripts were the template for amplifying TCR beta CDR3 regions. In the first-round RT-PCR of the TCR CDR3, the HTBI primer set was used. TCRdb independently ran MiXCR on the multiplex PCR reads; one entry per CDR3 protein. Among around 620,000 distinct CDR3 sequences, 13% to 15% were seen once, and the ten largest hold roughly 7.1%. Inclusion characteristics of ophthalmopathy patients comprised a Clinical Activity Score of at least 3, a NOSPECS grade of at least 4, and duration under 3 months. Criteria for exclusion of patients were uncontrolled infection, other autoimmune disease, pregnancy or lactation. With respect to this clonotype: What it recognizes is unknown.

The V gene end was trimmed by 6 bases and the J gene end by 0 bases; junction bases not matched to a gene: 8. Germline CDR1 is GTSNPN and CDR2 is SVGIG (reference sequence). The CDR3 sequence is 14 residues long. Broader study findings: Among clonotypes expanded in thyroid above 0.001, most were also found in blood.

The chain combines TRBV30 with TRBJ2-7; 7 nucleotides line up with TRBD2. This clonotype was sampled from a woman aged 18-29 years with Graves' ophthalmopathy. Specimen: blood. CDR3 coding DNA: TGTGCCTGTATAAGCGGGGCGAGCTCCTACGAGCAGTACTTC. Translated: CACISGASSYEQYF.